The clone carrying this T cell receptor beta chain was detected a few times. Its antigen is still unknown. This sample is drawn from a study of blood T cells in healthy people across ages. Study-level points and caveats: A roughly linear fall in TCR beta diversity per million T cells was seen with increasing age.

The CDR3 has 12 amino acids. V was pared by 3 bases and J by 7 bases, with 9 bases between. Looked up from germline, CDR1 is MDHEN and CDR2 is SYDVKM. Primers used in a second PCR of about 7 to 12 cycles were a sample-barcoded 5' primer and a J-beta primer mix. Every cDNA molecule carried a tag from a template-switch adaptor bearing 12 random nucleotides. TCRdb itself ran the 5' RACE reads through MiXCR, one entry per CDR3 protein. The sample consists of about 1.5 million distinct CDR3 sequences, 42% of them appearing once. The chain employs TRBV28 and TRBJ1-1; the D is unclear. Sequencing input: blood. The sequence was obtained from a woman aged 18 to 35 in good health. CDR3 sequence (DNA): TGTGCCAGCAGTTTCCTTCCTCGTGAAGCTTTCTTT. The encoded protein is CASSFLPREAFF.